This T cell receptor beta chain comes out of a study of T cells in Graves' hyperthyroidism and ophthalmopathy. CDR3 size: 13 residues. Per germline, CDR1 MNHEY and CDR2 SMNVEV (reference sequence). V was shortened by 5 bases and J by 6 bases, with 13 bases between the two germline ends. Using RNA transcripts as the source, TCR beta CDR3 regions were amplified. Using the HTBI primer set, a first-round RT-PCR was run on the TCR CDR3. TCRdb reanalysed the multiplex PCR reads using MiXCR and keeps one entry per CDR3 protein. The sample contains approximately 400,000 distinct CDR3 sequences, 15% of which appear only once. In this sample, this clonotype turned up many times.

The rearrangement joins TRBV27 to TRBJ2-5; D possibly corresponds to TRBD1 (5 bases). The receptor was isolated from a woman younger than 45 with Graves' hyperthyroidism. Sequenced sample: blood. CDR3 coding DNA: TGTGCCAGCAGTCCGCAGGGTTGGCAGACCCAGTACTTC. Its translation is CASSPQGWQTQYF.